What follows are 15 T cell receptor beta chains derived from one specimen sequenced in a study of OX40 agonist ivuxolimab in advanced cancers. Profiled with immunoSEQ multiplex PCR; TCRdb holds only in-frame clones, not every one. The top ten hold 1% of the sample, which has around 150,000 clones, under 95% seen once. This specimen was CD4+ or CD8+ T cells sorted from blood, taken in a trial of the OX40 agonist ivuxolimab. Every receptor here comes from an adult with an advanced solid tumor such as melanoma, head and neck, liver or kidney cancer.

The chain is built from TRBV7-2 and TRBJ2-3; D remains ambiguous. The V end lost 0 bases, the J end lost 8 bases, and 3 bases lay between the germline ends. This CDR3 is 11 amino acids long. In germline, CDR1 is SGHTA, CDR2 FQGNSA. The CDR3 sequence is CASSLAGTQYF. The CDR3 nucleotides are TGTGCCAGCAGCTTAGCTGGTACGCAGTATTTT.

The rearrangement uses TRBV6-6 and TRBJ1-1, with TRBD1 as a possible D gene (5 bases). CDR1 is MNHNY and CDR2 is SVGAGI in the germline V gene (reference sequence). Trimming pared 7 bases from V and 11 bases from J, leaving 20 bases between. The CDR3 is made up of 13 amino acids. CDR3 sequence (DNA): TGTGCCAGCATACGCTCCCAGGGAGTTCGGGCTTTCTTT. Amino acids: CASIRSQGVRAFF.

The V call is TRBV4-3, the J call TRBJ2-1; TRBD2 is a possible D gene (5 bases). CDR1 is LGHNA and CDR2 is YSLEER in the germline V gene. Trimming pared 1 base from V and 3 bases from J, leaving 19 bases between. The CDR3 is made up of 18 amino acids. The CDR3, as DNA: TGCGCCAGCAGCCAAGGGATCGCGCCTGGCGGGCGCTACAATGAGCAGTTCTTC. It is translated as CASSQGIAPGGRYNEQFF.

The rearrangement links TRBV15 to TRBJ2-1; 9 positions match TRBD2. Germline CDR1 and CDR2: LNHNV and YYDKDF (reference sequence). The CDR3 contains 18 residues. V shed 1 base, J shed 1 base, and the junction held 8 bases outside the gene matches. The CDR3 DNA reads TGTGCCACCAGCAGAGGCGTTCGACTAGCGGAATCCTACAATGAGCAGTTCTTC. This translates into CATSRGVRLAESYNEQFF.

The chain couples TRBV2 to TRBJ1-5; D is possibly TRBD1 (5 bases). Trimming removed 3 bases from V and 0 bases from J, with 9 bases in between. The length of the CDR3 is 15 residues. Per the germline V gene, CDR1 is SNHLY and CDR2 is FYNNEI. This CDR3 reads CASSDRGPSNQPQHF. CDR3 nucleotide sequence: TGTGCCAGCAGTGATCGGGGCCCTAGCAATCAGCCCCAGCATTTT.

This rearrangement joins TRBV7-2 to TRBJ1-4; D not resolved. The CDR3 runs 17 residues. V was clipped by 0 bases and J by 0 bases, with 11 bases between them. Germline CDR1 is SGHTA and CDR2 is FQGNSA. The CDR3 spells CASSLARRSATNEKLFF. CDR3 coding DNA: TGTGCCAGCAGCTTAGCGAGGCGTAGTGCAACTAATGAAAAACTGTTTTTT.

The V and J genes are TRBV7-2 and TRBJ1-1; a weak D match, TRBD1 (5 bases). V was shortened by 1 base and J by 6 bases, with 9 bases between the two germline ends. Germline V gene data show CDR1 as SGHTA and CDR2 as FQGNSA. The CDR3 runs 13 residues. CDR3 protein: CASSLGRVAEAFF. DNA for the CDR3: TGTGCCAGCAGCTTAGGCAGGGTCGCTGAAGCTTTCTTT.

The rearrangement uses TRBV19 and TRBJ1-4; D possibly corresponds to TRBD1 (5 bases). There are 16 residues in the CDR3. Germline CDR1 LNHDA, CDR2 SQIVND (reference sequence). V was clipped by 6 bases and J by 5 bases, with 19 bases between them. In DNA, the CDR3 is TGTGCCAGTAGAGAAGGGGCCATAGGGCGGAATGAAAAACTGTTTTTT. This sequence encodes CASREGAIGRNEKLFF. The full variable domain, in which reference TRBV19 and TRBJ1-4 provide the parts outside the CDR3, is DGGITQSPKYLFRKEGQNVTLSCEQNLNHDAMYWYRQDPGQGLRLIYYSQIVNDFQKGDIAEGYSVSREKKESFPLTVTSAQKNPTAFYLCASREGAIGRNEKLFFGSGTQLSVL.

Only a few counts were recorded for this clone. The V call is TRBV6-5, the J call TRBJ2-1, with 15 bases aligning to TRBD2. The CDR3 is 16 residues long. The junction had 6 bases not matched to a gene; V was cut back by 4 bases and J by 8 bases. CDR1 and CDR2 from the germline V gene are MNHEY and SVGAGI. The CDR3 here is CASSSGLAGGSHEQFF. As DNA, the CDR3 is TGTGCCAGCAGTTCGGGACTAGCGGGAGGTTCCCATGAGCAGTTCTTC.

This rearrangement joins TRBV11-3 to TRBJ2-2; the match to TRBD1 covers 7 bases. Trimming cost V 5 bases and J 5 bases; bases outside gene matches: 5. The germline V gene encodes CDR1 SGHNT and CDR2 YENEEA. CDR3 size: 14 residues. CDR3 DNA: TGTGCCAGCAGCCCCGGGACAGTGACCGGGGAGCTGTTTTTT. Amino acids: CASSPGTVTGELFF.

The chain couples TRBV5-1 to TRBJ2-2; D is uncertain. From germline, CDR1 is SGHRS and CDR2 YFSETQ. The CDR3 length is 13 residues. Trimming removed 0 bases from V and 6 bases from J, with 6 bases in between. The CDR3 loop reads CASSLDVAGELFF. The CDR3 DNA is TGCGCCAGCAGCTTGGACGTGGCCGGGGAGCTGTTTTTT.

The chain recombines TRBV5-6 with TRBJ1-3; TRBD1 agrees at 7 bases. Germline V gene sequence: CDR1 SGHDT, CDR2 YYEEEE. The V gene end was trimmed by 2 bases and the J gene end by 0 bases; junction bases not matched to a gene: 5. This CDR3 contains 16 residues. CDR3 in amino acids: CASSFQGDSSGNTIYF. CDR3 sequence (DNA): TGTGCCAGCAGCTTCCAGGGGGATTCCTCTGGAAACACCATATATTTT.

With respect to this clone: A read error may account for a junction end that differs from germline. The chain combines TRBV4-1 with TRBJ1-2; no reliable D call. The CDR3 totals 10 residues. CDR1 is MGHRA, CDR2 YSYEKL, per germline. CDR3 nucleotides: TGCGCCAGCAGCCAAGATCGCCGGGTCTTC. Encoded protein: CASSQDRRVF.

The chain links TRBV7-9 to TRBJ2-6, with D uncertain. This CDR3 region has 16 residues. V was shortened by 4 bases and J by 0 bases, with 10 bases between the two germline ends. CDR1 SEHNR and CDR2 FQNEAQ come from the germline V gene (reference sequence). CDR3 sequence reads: CASSYDGSSGANVLTF. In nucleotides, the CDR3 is TGTGCCAGCAGCTACGACGGAAGCTCTGGGGCCAACGTCCTGACTTTC.

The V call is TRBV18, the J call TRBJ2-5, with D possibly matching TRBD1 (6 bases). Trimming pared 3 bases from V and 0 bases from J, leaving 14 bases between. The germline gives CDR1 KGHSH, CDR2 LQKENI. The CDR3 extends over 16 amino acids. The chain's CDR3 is CASSPGQKGYQETQYF. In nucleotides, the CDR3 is TGTGCCAGCTCACCGGGACAAAAGGGCTACCAAGAGACCCAGTACTTC.